This entry is about one T cell receptor beta chain. Its target is not known. The data are from a study of human CD8 memory T cell subsets. Study findings and constraints: Only T cell receptor beta chains were sequenced in this study.

Libraries of TCR beta chains were produced by 5' RACE (UMI-labeled). After re-calling the 5' RACE reads, TCRdb lists one entry per CDR3 protein, DNA absent. In all, the sample yields approximately 6,700 distinct CDR3 sequences. The TCR sequence derives from a human donor in good health. The sample taken for sequencing was CD8+ T cells from PBMCs.

The CDR3 region is CSASGLAGHSIGETQYF. V is TRBV20-1 and J is TRBJ2-5; TCRdb's D call of TRBD2 is untestable without DNA. Germline CDR1 reads DFQATT; CDR2 reads SNEGSKA (reference sequence). The CDR3 contains 17 residues.